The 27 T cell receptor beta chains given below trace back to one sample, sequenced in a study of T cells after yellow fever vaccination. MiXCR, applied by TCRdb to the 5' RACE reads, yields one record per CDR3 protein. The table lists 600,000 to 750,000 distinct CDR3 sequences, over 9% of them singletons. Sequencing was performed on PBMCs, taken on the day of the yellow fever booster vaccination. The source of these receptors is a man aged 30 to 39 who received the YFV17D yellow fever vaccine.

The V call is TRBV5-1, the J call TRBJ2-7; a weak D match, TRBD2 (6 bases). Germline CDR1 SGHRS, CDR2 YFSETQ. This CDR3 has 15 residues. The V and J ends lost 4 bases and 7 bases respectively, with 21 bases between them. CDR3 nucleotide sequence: TGCGCCAGCAGCCCAATCCCGGGGGAGCTTGGGGAGCAGTACTTC. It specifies CASSPIPGELGEQYF.

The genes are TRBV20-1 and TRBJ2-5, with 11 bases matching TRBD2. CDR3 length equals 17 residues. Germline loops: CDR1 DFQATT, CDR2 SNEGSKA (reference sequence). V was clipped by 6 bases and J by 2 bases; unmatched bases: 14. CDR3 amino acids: CSALPGLAGGKQETQYF. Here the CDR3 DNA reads TGCAGTGCCCTCCCGGGGCTAGCGGGAGGAAAACAAGAGACCCAGTACTTC.

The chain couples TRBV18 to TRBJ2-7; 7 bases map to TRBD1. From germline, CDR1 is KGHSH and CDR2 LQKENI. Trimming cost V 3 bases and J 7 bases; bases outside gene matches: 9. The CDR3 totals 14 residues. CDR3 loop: CASSPPGGLVEQYF. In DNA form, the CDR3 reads TGTGCCAGCTCACCGCCAGGGGGTCTTGTTGAGCAGTACTTC.

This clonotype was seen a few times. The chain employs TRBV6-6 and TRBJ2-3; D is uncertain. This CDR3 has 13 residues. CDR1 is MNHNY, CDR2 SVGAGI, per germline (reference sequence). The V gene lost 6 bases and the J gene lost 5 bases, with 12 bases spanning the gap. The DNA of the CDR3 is TGTGCCAGCAGCACTCGGGCTGGAGATACGCAGTATTTT. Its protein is CASSTRAGDTQYF.

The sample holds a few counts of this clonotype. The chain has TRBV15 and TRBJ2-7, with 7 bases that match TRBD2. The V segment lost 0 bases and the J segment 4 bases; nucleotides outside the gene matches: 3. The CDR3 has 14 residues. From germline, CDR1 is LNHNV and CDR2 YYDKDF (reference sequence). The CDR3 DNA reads TGTGCCACCAGCAGAGATCAGGGAGGGTACGAGCAGTACTTC. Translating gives CATSRDQGGYEQYF. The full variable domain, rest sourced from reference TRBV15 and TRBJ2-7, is DAMVIQNPRYQVTQFGKPVTLSCSQTLNHNVMYWYQQKSSQAPKLLFHYYDKDFNNEADTPDNFQSRRPNTSFCFLDIRSPGLGDTAMYLCATSRDQGGYEQYFGPGTRLTVT.

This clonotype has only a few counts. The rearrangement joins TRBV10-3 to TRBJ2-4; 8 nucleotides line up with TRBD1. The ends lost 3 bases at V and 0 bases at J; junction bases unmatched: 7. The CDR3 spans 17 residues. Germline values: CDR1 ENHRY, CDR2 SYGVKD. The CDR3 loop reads CAISEELTGVAKNIQYF. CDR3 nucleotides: TGTGCCATCAGTGAAGAATTGACAGGGGTAGCCAAAAACATTCAGTACTTC.

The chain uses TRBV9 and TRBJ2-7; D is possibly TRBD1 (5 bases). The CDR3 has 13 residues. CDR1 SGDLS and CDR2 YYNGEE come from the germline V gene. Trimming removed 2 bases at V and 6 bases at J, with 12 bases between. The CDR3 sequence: CASSVQGTAEQYF. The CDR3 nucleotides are TGTGCCAGCAGCGTCCAGGGAACGGCCGAGCAGTACTTC.

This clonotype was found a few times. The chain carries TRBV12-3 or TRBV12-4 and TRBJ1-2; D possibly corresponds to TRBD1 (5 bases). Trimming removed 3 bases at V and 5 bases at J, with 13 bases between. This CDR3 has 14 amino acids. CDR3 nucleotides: TGTGCCAGCAGTTTTGACAGTGGGCCGTATGGCTACACCTTC. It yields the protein CASSFDSGPYGYTF.

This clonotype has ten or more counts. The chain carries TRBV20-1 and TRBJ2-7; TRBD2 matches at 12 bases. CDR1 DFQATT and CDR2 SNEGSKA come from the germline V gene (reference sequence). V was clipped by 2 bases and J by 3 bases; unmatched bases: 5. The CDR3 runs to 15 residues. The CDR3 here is CSARKPGLAGYEQYF. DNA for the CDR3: TGCAGTGCTAGAAAACCGGGACTAGCGGGCTACGAGCAGTACTTC.

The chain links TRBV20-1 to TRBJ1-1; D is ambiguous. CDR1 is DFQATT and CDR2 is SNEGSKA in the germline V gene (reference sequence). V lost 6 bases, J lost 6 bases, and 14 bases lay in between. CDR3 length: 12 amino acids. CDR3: CSADRSYAEAFF. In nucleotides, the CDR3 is TGCAGTGCCGATAGAAGCTACGCTGAAGCTTTCTTT.

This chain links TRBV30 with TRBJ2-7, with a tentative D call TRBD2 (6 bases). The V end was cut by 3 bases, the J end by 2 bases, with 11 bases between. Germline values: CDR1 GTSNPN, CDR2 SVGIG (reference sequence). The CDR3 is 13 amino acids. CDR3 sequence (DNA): TGTGCCTGGAGAGTCGGGAGTACCTACGAGCAGTACTTC. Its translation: CAWRVGSTYEQYF.

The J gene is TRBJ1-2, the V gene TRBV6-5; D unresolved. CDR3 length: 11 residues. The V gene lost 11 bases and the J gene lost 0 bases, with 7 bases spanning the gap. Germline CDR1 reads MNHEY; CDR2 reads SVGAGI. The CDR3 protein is CAVRANYGYTF. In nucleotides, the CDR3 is TGTGCCGTACGCGCTAACTATGGCTACACCTTC.

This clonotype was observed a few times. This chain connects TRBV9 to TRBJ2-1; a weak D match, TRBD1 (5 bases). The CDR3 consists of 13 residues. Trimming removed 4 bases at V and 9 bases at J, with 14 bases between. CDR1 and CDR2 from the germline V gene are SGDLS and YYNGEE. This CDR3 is CASSPRTLIEQFF. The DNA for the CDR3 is TGTGCCAGCAGCCCCCGGACACTCATTGAGCAGTTCTTC.

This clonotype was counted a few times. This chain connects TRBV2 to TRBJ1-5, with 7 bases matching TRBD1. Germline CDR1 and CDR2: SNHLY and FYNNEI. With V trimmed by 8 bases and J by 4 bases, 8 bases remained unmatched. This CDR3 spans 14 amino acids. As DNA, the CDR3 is TGTGCCAGCTCCACAGTACAGGGGAATCAGCCCCAGCATTTT. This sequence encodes CASSTVQGNQPQHF. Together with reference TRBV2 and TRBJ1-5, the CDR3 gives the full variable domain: EPEVTQTPSHQVTQMGQEVILRCVPISNHLYFYWYRQILGQKVEFLVSFYNNEISEKSEIFDDQFSVERPDGSNFTLKIRSTKLEDSAMYFCASSTVQGNQPQHFGDGTRLSIL.

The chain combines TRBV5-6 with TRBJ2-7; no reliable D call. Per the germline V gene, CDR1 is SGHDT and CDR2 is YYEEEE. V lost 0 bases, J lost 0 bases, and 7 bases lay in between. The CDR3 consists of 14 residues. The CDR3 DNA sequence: TGTGCCAGCAGCTTGGTAGAACTCTCCTACGAGCAGTACTTC. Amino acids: CASSLVELSYEQYF.

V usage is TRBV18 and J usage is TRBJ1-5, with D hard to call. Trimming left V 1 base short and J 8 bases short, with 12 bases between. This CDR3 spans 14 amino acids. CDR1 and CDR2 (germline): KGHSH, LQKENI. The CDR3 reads CASSPRAADEPQHF. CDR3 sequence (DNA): TGTGCCAGCTCACCACGGGCAGCCGATGAGCCCCAGCATTTT.

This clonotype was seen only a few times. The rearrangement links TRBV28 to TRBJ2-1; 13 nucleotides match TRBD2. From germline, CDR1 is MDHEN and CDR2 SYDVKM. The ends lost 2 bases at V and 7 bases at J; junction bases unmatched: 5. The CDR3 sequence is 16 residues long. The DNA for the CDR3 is TGTGCCAGCAGTTTAGCAGAGACTAGCGGGAGGAATGAGCAGTTCTTC. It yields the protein CASSLAETSGRNEQFF.

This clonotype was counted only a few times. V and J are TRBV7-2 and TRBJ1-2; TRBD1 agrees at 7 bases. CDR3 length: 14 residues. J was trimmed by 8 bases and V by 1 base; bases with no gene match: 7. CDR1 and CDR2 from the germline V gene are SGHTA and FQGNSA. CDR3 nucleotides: TGTGCCAGCAGCTTAGATGGACAGGCAGGGGGCTACACCTTC. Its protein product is CASSLDGQAGGYTF.

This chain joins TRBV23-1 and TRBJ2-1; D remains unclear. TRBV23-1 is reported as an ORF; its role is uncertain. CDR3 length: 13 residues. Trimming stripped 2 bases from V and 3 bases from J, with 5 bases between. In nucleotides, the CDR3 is TGCGCCAGCAGTCAACCGCTCTACAATGAGCAGTTCTTC. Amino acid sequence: CASSQPLYNEQFF.

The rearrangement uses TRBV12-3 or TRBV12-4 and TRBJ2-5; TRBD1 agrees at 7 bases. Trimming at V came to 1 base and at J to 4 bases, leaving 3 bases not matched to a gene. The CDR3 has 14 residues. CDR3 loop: CASSLGNRGETQYF. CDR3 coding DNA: TGTGCCAGCAGTTTAGGTAACAGGGGAGAGACCCAGTACTTC.

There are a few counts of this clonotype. CDR3 sequence reads: CASSLDGQRADTQYF. DNA of the CDR3: TGTGCCAGCAGTTTAGACGGTCAACGAGCAGATACGCAGTATTTT. The chain couples TRBV12-3 or TRBV12-4 to TRBJ2-3; D gene uncertain. The CDR3 loop spans 15 amino acids. The V end lost 1 base, the J end lost 4 bases, and 12 bases lay between the germline ends.

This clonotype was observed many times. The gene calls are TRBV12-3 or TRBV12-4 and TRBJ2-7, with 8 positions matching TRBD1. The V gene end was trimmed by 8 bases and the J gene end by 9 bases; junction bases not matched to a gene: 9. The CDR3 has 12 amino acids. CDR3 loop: CASQQTGEWQYF. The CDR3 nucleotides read TGTGCCAGCCAACAGACAGGGGAGTGGCAGTACTTC.

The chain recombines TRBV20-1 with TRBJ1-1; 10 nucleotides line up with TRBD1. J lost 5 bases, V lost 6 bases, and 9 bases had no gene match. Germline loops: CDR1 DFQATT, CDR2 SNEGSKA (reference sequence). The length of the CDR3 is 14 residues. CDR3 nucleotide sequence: TGCAGTGCCGGTGCCGGGACAGGGGCTACTGAAGCTTTCTTT. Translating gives CSAGAGTGATEAFF.

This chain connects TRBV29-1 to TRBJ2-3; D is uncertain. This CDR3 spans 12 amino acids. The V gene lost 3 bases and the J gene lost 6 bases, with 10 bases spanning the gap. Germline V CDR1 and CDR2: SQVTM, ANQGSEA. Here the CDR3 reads CSVDKRKDTQYF. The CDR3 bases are TGCAGCGTTGATAAAAGAAAGGATACGCAGTATTTT.

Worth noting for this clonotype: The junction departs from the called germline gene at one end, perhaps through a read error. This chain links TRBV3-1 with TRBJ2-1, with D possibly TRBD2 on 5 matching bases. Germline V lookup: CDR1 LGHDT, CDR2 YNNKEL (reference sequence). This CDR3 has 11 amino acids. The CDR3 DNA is TGTGCCAGCAGCCAACCGGGAAAACAATCCTTC. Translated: CASSQPGKQSF.

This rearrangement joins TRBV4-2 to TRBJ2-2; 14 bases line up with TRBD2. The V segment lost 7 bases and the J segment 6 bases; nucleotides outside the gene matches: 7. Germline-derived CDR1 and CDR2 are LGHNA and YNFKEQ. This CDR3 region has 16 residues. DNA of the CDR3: TGTGCCAGCACCGGGACTAGCGGGAGTCCCCCCGGGGAGCTGTTTTTT. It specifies CASTGTSGSPPGELFF.

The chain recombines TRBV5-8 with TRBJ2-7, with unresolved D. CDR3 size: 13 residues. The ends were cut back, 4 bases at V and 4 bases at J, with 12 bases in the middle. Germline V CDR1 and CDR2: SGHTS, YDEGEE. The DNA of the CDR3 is TGTGCCAGCAGCCGCCGGGCAGTGTACGAGCAGTACTTC. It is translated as CASSRRAVYEQYF. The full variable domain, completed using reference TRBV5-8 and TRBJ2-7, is EAGVTQSPTHLIKTRGQQATLRCSPISGHTSVYWYQQALGLGLQFLLWYDEGEERNRGNFPPRFSGRQFPNYSSELNVNALELEDSALYLCASSRRAVYEQYFGPGTRLTVT.